This T cell receptor beta chain stems from a study of T-cell memory formation after mild COVID-19. Study-level information: Among the donors, TCR clusters were largely specific to each donor.

TCRdb passed the 5' RACE reads through MiXCR, listing each CDR3 protein once. The sample comprises some 130,000 distinct CDR3 sequences, approximately 6.2% of which are singletons, and over 2% rests with the top ten. This clonotype was found a few times. The antigen is undetermined. The study, taken as a whole, reports: Pre-infection memory already had some responding clones, implying cross-reactive memory joined. Clones shrinking from day 15 to 85 showed even CD4/CD8 mixes; later expanders tilted CD4+.

Trimming pared 0 bases from V and 7 bases from J, leaving 13 bases between. CDR1 and CDR2 from the germline V gene are DFQATT and SNEGSKA (reference sequence). CDR3 size: 14 residues. This receptor was identified in an adult woman who had mild COVID-19 (a few samples of this study predate the infection). Cell type and time point are not known. J is TRBJ2-1 and V is TRBV20-1; maybe TRBD2 (5 bases). Sequenced: PBMCs or a T cell subset sorted from them (not recorded which). The CDR3 protein is CSARDYGVRNEQFF. The CDR3 coding sequence is TGCAGTGCTAGAGATTACGGGGTCAGGAATGAGCAGTTCTTC.